This is a list of T cell receptor beta chains from one sample in a study of CD8 T cells in ankylosing spondylitis. Each CDR3 protein is one row after TCRdb ran MiXCR on the 5' RACE reads. This table has fewer than 650,000 distinct CDR3 sequences, approximately 11% appearing once. The sample comprised blood, either unsorted or a sorted T cell fraction (not recorded which). Receptor source: a male donor with ankylosing spondylitis. CDR3s include the opening cysteine and the closing phenylalanine or tryptophan. A D gene is named only where the DNA matches it firmly. Clone size appears in some rows only: once, few, many, or a class for an expanded clone.

V	D	J	length	size	CDR3	DNA
TRBV20-1	.	TRBJ2-5	15	many	CSARDREQGGLSQYF	TGCAGTGCTAGAGATCGAGAGCAGGGCGGGCTGTCCCAGTACTTC
TRBV5-1	.	TRBJ2-5	12	few	CASSGHRDQESF	TGCGCCAGCAGTGGCCACCGGGACCAGGAAAGCTTC
TRBV10-3	TRBD1	TRBJ2-2	13	few	CATRGLDTGELFF	TGTGCCACCAGGGGGCTGGACACCGGGGAGCTGTTTTTT
TRBV10-1	TRBD2	TRBJ2-1	15	.	CASSATSGRADEQFF	TGCGCCAGCAGTGCTACTAGCGGGAGGGCTGATGAGCAGTTCTTC
TRBV5-1	.	TRBJ2-4	13	many	CASSLTGENIQYF	TGTGCCAGCAGCTTGACGGGAGAAAACATTCAGTACTTC
TRBV24-1	TRBD2	TRBJ2-1	17	many	CATSDQLAGGIDNEQFF	TGTGCCACCAGTGATCAACTAGCGGGAGGGATAGACAATGAGCAGTTCTTC
TRBV7-9	.	TRBJ2-3	16	.	CASSPRDWGSTDTQYF	TGTGCCAGCAGCCCCCGGGACTGGGGGAGCACAGATACGCAGTATTTT
TRBV19	.	TRBJ2-2	14	.	CASSIDQITGELFF	TGTGCCAGTAGTATAGACCAAATCACCGGGGAGCTGTTTTTT
TRBV20-1	.	TRBJ2-4	15	.	CSARKLGNLGNIQYF	TGCAGTGCTAGAAAGTTAGGAAACCTGGGAAACATTCAGTACTTC
TRBV18	TRBD2	TRBJ2-3	16	few	CASSPAPGRLTDTQYF	TGTGCCAGCTCACCGGCACCCGGGAGGCTAACAGATACGCAGTATTTT
TRBV20-1	.	TRBJ2-2	14	.	CSAIRDLPGGELFF	TGCAGTGCTATCCGGGACCTCCCGGGGGGGGAGCTGTTTTTT
TRBV29-1	.	TRBJ1-1	13	.	CSVGGGGNTEAFF	TGCAGCGTGGGCGGCGGGGGAAACACTGAAGCTTTCTTT
TRBV12-3/TRBV12-4	.	TRBJ1-5	14	many	CASSFPGSNQPQHF	TGTGCCAGCAGTTTCCCAGGGTCCAATCAGCCCCAGCATTTT
TRBV5-1	.	TRBJ2-1	15	.	CASSLEGGAYNEQFF	TGCGCCAGCAGCTTGGAAGGTGGGGCCTACAATGAGCAGTTCTTC
TRBV27	TRBD2	TRBJ2-7	15	few	CASSPTSGRDDEQYF	TGTGCCAGCAGTCCAACTAGCGGGAGGGACGACGAGCAGTACTTC
TRBV28	TRBD2	TRBJ2-5	15	.	CASSKTSGRGGTQCF	TGTGCCAGCAGCAAGACTAGCGGGAGAGGCGGGACCCAGTGCTTC
TRBV6-1	.	TRBJ1-5	13	.	CASSEGGIQPQHF	TGTGCCAGCAGTGAGGGTGGAATTCAGCCCCAGCATTTT
TRBV3-1	.	TRBJ2-1	15	few	CASSVGPIAYNEQFF	TGTGCCAGCAGCGTAGGACCGATAGCCTACAATGAGCAGTTCTTC
TRBV12-3/TRBV12-4	.	TRBJ1-1	14	many	CASSYLVGGTEAFF	TGTGCCAGCAGTTACCTGGTCGGAGGGACTGAAGCTTTCTTT
TRBV15	.	TRBJ1-1	16	few	CATSRGNWPVNTEAFF	TGTGCCACCAGCAGGGGAAATTGGCCGGTGAACACTGAAGCTTTCTTT
TRBV7-8	TRBD2	TRBJ2-1	14	many	CASSFSGRGNEQFF	TGTGCCAGCAGCTTTAGCGGGAGAGGAAATGAGCAGTTCTTC
TRBV19	TRBD1	TRBJ2-1	13	few	CASSIGQGDEQFF	TGTGCCAGTAGTATAGGACAGGGGGATGAGCAGTTCTTC